Many counts were recorded for the clone carrying this T cell receptor (beta chain). The entry originates in a study of prognosis after radiotherapy for stage I lung cancer. J was trimmed by 2 bases and V by 5 bases; bases with no gene match: 8. From germline, CDR1 is SGHVS and CDR2 FQNEAQ. There are 16 residues in the CDR3. Multiplex PCR in two rounds served to amplify TCR beta CDR3 from genomic DNA. Every TRBV and TRBJ gene had its own specific primer in first-round PCR. TCRdb processed the multiplex PCR reads anew with MiXCR; each CDR3 protein has one entry. Among 30,000 to 40,000 distinct CDR3 sequences listed, approximately 25% were seen once.

V and J are TRBV7-8 and TRBJ2-4; 8 bases match TRBD1. The TCR originated in a donor over 45 with non-small cell lung cancer. Specimen: PBMCs, collected before or after stereotactic body radiation therapy (not recorded which). CDR3 in DNA: TGTGCCAGCAGCACACAAGGACAGGGTTCCAAAAACATTCAGTACTTC. Translation gives CASSTQGQGSKNIQYF.